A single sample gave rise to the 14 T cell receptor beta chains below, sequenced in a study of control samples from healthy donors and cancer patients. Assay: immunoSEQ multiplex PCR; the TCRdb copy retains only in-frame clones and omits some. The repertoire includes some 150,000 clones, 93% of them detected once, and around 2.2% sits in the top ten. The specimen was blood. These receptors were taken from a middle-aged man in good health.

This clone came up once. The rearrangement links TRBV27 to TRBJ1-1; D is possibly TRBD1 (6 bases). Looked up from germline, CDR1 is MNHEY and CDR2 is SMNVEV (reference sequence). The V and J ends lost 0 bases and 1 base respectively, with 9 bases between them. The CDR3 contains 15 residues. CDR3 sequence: CASSLSQQGNTEAFF. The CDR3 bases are TGTGCCAGCAGTTTATCACAACAGGGGAACACTGAAGCTTTCTTT.

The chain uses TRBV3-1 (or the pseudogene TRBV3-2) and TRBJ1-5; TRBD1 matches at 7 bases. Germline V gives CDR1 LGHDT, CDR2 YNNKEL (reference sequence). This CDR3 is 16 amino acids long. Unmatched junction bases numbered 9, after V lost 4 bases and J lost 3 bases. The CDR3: CASSLGTEGSNQPQHF. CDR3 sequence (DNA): TGTGCCAGCAGCCTTGGGACAGAGGGATCCAATCAGCCCCAGCATTTT.

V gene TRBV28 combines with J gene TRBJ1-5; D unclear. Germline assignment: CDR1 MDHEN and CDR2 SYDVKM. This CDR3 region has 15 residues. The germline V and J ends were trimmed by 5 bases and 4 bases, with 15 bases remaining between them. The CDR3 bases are TGTGCCAGCAGTCTGTTCCCCCCTGGAAATCAGCCCCAGCATTTT. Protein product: CASSLFPPGNQPQHF.

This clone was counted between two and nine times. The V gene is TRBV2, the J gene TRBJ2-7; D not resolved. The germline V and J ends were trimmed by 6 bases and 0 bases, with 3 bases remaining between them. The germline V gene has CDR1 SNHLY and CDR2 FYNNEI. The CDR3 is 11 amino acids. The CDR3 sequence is CASRSSYEQYF. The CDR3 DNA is TGTGCCAGCAGATCCTCCTACGAGCAGTACTTC.

This CDR3 is CASSTQTGPYEQYF. In DNA form, the CDR3 reads TGTGCCAGCAGCACGCAGACAGGGCCCTACGAGCAGTACTTC. This chain links TRBV7-2 with TRBJ2-7; 7 bases map to TRBD1. The CDR3 covers 14 residues. V lost 5 bases and J lost 2; bases outside the gene matches: 6. Germline assignment: CDR1 SGHTA and CDR2 FQGNSA.

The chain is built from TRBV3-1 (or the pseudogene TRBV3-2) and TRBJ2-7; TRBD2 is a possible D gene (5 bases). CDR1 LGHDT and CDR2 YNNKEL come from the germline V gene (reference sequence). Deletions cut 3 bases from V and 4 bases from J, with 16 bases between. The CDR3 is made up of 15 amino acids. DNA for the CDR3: TGTGCCAGCAGCCAGGCCCCTGATGGGAGATACGAGCAGTACTTC. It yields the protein CASSQAPDGRYEQYF.

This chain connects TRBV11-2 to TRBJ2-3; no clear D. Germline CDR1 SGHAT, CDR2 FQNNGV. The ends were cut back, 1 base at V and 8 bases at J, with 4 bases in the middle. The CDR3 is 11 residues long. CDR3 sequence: CASSLAGTQYF. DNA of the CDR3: TGTGCCAGCAGCTTAGCTGGTACGCAGTATTTT.

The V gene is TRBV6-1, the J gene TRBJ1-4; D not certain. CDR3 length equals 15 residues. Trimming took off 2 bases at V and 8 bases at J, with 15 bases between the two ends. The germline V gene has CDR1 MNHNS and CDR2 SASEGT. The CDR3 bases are TGTGCCAGCAGTGAACGTCCGGCGTCTGGCGAAAAACTGTTTTTT. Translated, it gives CASSERPASGEKLFF.

The CDR3 is CASSLGLAGIYNEQFF. CDR3 nucleotide sequence: TGTGCCAGCAGCTTGGGACTAGCGGGCATCTACAATGAGCAGTTCTTC. The chain is built from TRBV7-9 and TRBJ2-1, with 12 bases identical to TRBD2. Losses at the gene ends were 3 bases for V and 3 bases for J; bases not matched to a gene: 3. Germline V gene lookup returns CDR1 SEHNR and CDR2 FQNEAQ (reference sequence). The CDR3 contains 16 residues. Supplemented by reference TRBV7-9 and TRBJ2-1, the full variable domain reads DTGVSQNPRHKITKRGQNVTFRCDPISEHNRLYWYRQTLGQGPEFLTYFQNEAQLEKSRLLSDRFSAERPKGSFSTLEIQRTEQGDSAMYLCASSLGLAGIYNEQFFGPGTRLTVL.

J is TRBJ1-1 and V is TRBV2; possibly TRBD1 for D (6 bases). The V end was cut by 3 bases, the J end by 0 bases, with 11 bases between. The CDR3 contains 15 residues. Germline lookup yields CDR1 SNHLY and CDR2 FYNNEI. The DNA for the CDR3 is TGTGCCAGCAGTGAGGACGACAGGCTGAACACTGAAGCTTTCTTT. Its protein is CASSEDDRLNTEAFF.

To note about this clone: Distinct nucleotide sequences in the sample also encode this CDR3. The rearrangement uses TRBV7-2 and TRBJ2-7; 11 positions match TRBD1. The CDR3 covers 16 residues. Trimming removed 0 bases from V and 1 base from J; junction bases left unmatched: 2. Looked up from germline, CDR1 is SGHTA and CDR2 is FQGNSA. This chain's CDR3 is CASSLADRGLSYEQYF. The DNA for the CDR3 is TGTGCCAGCAGCTTAGCGGACAGGGGGCTATCCTACGAGCAGTACTTC.

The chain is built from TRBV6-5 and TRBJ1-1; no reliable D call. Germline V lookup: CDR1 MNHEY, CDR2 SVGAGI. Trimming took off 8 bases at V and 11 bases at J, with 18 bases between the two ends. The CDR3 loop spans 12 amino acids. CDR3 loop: CASAGFESGAFF. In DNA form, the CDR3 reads TGTGCCAGCGCGGGCTTCGAGTCAGGTGCTTTCTTT.

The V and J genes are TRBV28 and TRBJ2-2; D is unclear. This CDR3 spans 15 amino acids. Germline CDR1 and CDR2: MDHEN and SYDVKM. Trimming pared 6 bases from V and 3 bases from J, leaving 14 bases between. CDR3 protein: CASSENEHYTGELFF. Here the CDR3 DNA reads TGTGCCAGCAGCGAAAATGAGCATTACACCGGGGAGCTGTTTTTT.

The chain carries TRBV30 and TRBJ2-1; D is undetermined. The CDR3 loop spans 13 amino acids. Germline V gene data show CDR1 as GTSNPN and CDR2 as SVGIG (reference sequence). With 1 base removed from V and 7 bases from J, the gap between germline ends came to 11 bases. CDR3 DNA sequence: TGTGCCTGGAGTGGAATAGCCGGGAATGAGCAGTTCTTC. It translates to CAWSGIAGNEQFF.